One sample yielded the 20 T cell receptor beta chains listed below, sequenced in a study of T cells in Graves' hyperthyroidism and ophthalmopathy. What was amplified from RNA transcripts were TCR beta CDR3 regions. With the HTBI primer set, the TCR CDR3 went through a first round of RT-PCR. TCRdb reprocessed the multiplex PCR reads with MiXCR, giving one entry per CDR3 protein. Here the sample spans more than 300,000 distinct CDR3 sequences, 18% being singletons. The sequencing input was blood. These receptors were obtained from a young man with Graves' ophthalmopathy.

The chain has TRBV15 and TRBJ2-5; possibly TRBD1 for D (6 bases). Germline V lookup: CDR1 LNHNV, CDR2 YYDKDF (reference sequence). The ends were cut back, 0 bases at V and 10 bases at J, with 15 bases in the middle. CDR3 length: 14 residues. In DNA, the CDR3 is TGTGCCACCAGCAGAGATCTCGGACAGAAGAGCCAGTACTTC. This sequence encodes CATSRDLGQKSQYF.

This clonotype appeared many times. The chain has TRBV4-2 and TRBJ2-3, with TRBD2 identical over 16 bases. The CDR3 length is 16 residues. The germline V gene encodes CDR1 LGHNA and CDR2 YNFKEQ. V gave up 4 bases and J gave up 4 bases; unmatched junction bases: 2. The CDR3 is CASSPGTSGGADTQYF. Written as DNA, the CDR3 is TGTGCCAGCAGCCCCGGGACTAGCGGGGGGGCAGATACGCAGTATTTT.

This clonotype occurred many times. The chain couples TRBV12-3 or TRBV12-4 to TRBJ1-4, with 9 nucleotides matching TRBD1. There are 14 residues in the CDR3. Unmatched junction bases numbered 5, after V lost 8 bases and J lost 4 bases. In nucleotides, the CDR3 is TGTGCCAGCGCTCCGGGACAGGGTAATGAAAAACTGTTTTTT. Its translation is CASAPGQGNEKLFF.

V usage is TRBV3-1 and J usage is TRBJ2-5; tentative D call: TRBD1 (6 bases). Looked up from germline, CDR1 is LGHDT and CDR2 is YNNKEL (reference sequence). The length of the CDR3 is 16 residues. The V end lost 4 bases, the J end lost 3 bases, and 18 bases lay between the germline ends. The CDR3 nucleotides are TGTGCCAGCAGCCTAAAGATGTTAGGGGGAAAAGAGACCCAGTACTTC. Translated, it gives CASSLKMLGGKETQYF.

This chain links TRBV6-1 with TRBJ1-3; maybe TRBD1 (6 bases). Germline values: CDR1 MNHNS, CDR2 SASEGT. The V end was cut by 8 bases, the J end by 3 bases, with 11 bases between. CDR3 length: 13 amino acids. The CDR3 is CASQEGVGNTIYF. The CDR3 DNA is TGTGCCAGCCAGGAGGGGGTTGGAAACACCATATATTTT.

About this clonotype: A much larger clone lies a single base off, so this may be a read error. V gene TRBV7-8 combines with J gene TRBJ1-4; 7 bases are a match to TRBD1. The germline CDR1 and CDR2 sequences are SGHVS and FQNEAQ. The CDR3 runs 14 residues. With 3 bases clipped from V and 8 bases from J, the junction kept 6 bases outside the gene matches. The CDR3 loop is CASSFGEQGEKLFF. The CDR3, as DNA: TGTGCCAGCAGCTTCGGGGAACAGGGGGAAAAACTGTTTTTT.

This clonotype was observed at least ten times. The chain couples TRBV11-2 to TRBJ1-2; D not certain. Between the trimmed V and J ends, which lost 3 bases and 4 bases, there was a span of 12 bases. CDR3 length: 14 amino acids. In germline, CDR1 is SGHAT, CDR2 FQNNGV. The CDR3 is CASSLGQNSYGYTF. CDR3 DNA sequence: TGTGCCAGCAGCTTGGGCCAGAACTCCTATGGCTACACCTTC.

As concerns this clonotype: Given a much more abundant clone one base away, this may be a read error. The V and J genes are TRBV7-3 and TRBJ2-2; a possible D gene is TRBD2 (6 bases). The CDR3 runs 17 residues. Germline V gene lookup returns CDR1 SGHTA and CDR2 FQGTGA. Trimming removed 5 bases from V and 4 bases from J, with 20 bases in between. The CDR3 DNA reads TGTGCCAGCAGCCCCCAGGTGGGGGGTGTGGGCACCGGGGAGCTGTTTTTT. Residues: CASSPQVGGVGTGELFF.

This clonotype was seen repeatedly, ten times or more. The V call is TRBV6-1, the J call TRBJ2-7; D is unclear. V was cut by 0 bases and J by 2 bases, with 5 bases left in between. In germline, CDR1 is MNHNS, CDR2 SASEGT. The CDR3 is 13 amino acids. CDR3 sequence: CASSEAGTYEQYF. The CDR3 DNA is TGTGCCAGCAGTGAAGCAGGTACCTACGAGCAGTACTTC.

This clonotype has a handful of counts. This rearrangement joins TRBV28 to TRBJ1-1, with D perhaps matching TRBD1 (5 bases). The CDR3 is 17 residues long. Between the trimmed V and J ends, which lost 2 bases and 4 bases, there was a span of 20 bases. From germline, CDR1 is MDHEN and CDR2 SYDVKM. CDR3 bases: TGTGCCAGCAGTTTACGCCCTCCGGGCAGGGTAAGCACTGAAGCTTTCTTT. This sequence encodes CASSLRPPGRVSTEAFF.

In this sample, this clonotype turned up a few times. V and J are TRBV11-2 and TRBJ2-1; perhaps TRBD1 as D (6 bases). This CDR3 is built from 14 residues. Trimming pared 3 bases from V and 3 bases from J, leaving 9 bases between. The V gene's germline CDR1 is SGHAT and CDR2 FQNNGV. Here the CDR3 DNA reads TGTGCCAGCAGCTTCGACAGGAGCTACAATGAGCAGTTCTTC. It specifies CASSFDRSYNEQFF. Together with reference TRBV11-2 and TRBJ2-1, the CDR3 gives the full variable domain: EAGVAQSPRYKIIEKRQSVAFWCNPISGHATLYWYQQILGQGPKLLIQFQNNGVVDDSQLPKDRFSAERLKGVDSTLKIQPAKLEDSAVYLCASSFDRSYNEQFFGPGTRLTVL.

The sample holds many counts of this clonotype. The CDR3 here is CASSLPGLALNEQFF. The DNA for the CDR3 is TGCGCCAGCAGCTTGCCCGGACTAGCTCTCAATGAGCAGTTCTTC. This sequence joins TRBV5-1 and TRBJ2-1; 8 bases match TRBD2. The germline V gene has CDR1 SGHRS and CDR2 YFSETQ. The CDR3 sequence is 15 residues long. V dropped 1 base and J dropped 6; count of bases not matched to a gene: 6.

The table lists this clonotype with many counts. The V gene is TRBV3-1, the J gene TRBJ1-6; D gene unclear. Per germline, CDR1 LGHDT and CDR2 YNNKEL (reference sequence). The V gene lost 1 base and the J gene lost 10 bases, with 20 bases spanning the gap. CDR3 length equals 17 residues. This chain's CDR3 is CASSQGPPQTGRSPLHF. DNA of the CDR3: TGTGCCAGCAGCCAAGGCCCTCCCCAGACCGGGCGATCACCCCTCCACTTT.

CDR3 sequence reads: CASSNPGRTDNTGELFF. As DNA, the CDR3 is TGTGCCAGCAGTAACCCGGGACGGACTGATAACACCGGGGAGCTGTTTTTT. The rearrangement uses TRBV6-2 or TRBV6-3 and TRBJ2-2; D may be TRBD1 or TRBD2 (5 bases each). The CDR3 consists of 17 residues. Germline-derived CDR1 and CDR2 are MNHEY and SVGEGT. Trimming removed 5 bases at V and 2 bases at J, with 18 bases between.

This clonotype has ten or more counts. The chain recombines TRBV18 with TRBJ2-1; the D gene is possibly TRBD1 (5 bases). Trimming took 5 bases from V and 6 from J, leaving 17 bases between them. Germline values: CDR1 KGHSH, CDR2 LQKENI. This CDR3 contains 15 residues. The CDR3 loop is CASSRMSQGINEQFF. The DNA of the CDR3 is TGTGCCAGCTCAAGGATGAGTCAGGGTATCAATGAGCAGTTCTTC.

The rearrangement uses TRBV19 and TRBJ2-1, with 9 nucleotides matching TRBD2. The V segment lost 3 bases and the J segment 2 bases; nucleotides outside the gene matches: 2. Germline-derived CDR1 and CDR2 are LNHDA and SQIVND (reference sequence). The CDR3 totals 15 residues. The CDR3 is CASSIGGGAYNEQFF. CDR3 DNA sequence: TGTGCCAGTAGTATCGGCGGGGGGGCCTACAATGAGCAGTTCTTC.

This clonotype turned up a few times. CDR3 protein: CSVTDNEQFF. The CDR3 DNA is TGCAGCGTTACCGACAATGAGCAGTTCTTC. The gene calls are TRBV29-1 and TRBJ2-1; D remains unclear. Trimming took off 5 bases at V and 5 bases at J, with 4 bases between the two ends. The CDR3 loop spans 10 amino acids. Germline CDR1 and CDR2: SQVTM and ANQGSEA.

This clonotype came up a few times. The J gene is TRBJ2-2, the V gene TRBV20-1, with no clear D. Germline loops: CDR1 DFQATT, CDR2 SNEGSKA (reference sequence). This CDR3 has 16 amino acids. V was pared by 0 bases and J by 6 bases, with 17 bases between. The CDR3 reads CSARDKSGPSSGELFF. The CDR3 region has the DNA TGCAGTGCTAGAGATAAATCCGGACCTTCCTCCGGGGAGCTGTTTTTT.

This clonotype was counted a few times. The chain has TRBV27 and TRBJ2-1; 12 positions match TRBD1. Germline V gene lookup returns CDR1 MNHEY and CDR2 SMNVEV (reference sequence). The CDR3 extends over 13 amino acids. V lost 8 bases to trimming and J lost 9 bases; unmatched junction nucleotides: 5. CDR3 residues: CASFGTGGSEQFF. Written as DNA, the CDR3 is TGTGCCAGCTTTGGGACAGGGGGCAGTGAGCAGTTCTTC.

This clonotype occurred many times. The chain is built from TRBV20-1 and TRBJ1-1, with TRBD1 matching 7 bases. The CDR3 is made up of 15 amino acids. CDR1 is DFQATT and CDR2 is SNEGSKA in the germline V gene (reference sequence). V trimming: 1 base; J trimming: 3 bases; junction bases outside the gene matches: 8. The CDR3 sequence: CSARGGGAGYTEAFF. CDR3 nucleotide sequence: TGCAGTGCTAGAGGAGGGGGCGCGGGGTACACTGAAGCTTTCTTT.